These T cell receptor beta chains were read from a single sample in a study of blood T cell repertoires in COVID-19. Profiled with immunoSEQ multiplex PCR; TCRdb holds only in-frame clones, not every one. The table lists around 330,000 clones, approximately 90% of them singletons. Sequencing was performed on peripheral blood. All receptors come from a woman in her 30s with COVID-19, enrolled during active disease. The CDR3 runs from the conserved cysteine through the conserved F or W. The order of the fields is J gene, clone size, D gene, V gene, CDR3 DNA, CDR3 protein. The D gene is left open where the match is weak. Only some rows state a clone size, as once, few, many or a class for expanded clones.

TRBJ1-2 | - | - | TRBV4-2 | TGTGCCAGCAGCCTTATGGGAGGGAGAGAGGGCTACACCTTC | CASSLMGGREGYTF
TRBJ2-7 | - | - | TRBV12-3/TRBV12-4 | TGTGCCAGCCACGGGACACAGTCCTACGAGCAGTACTTC | CASHGTQSYEQYF
TRBJ1-6 | - | TRBD1 | TRBV7-2 | TGTGCCAGCAGCCAGGGACAGGGTCCGAATTCACCCCTCCACTTT | CASSQGQGPNSPLHF
TRBJ1-1 | - | - | TRBV12-2 | TGTGCAAGTCGCTTGCTCCGGGACACTGAAGCTTTCTTT | CASRLLRDTEAFF
TRBJ1-6 | - | - | TRBV4-1 | TGCGCCAGCAGCCAAGATCCCAGGTTTCTTAGCTCCTATAATTCACCCCTCCACTTT | CASSQDPRFLSSYNSPLHF
TRBJ1-6 | - | - | TRBV7-9 | TGTGCCAGCAGCTTAGTTGGGCGAGGGAATTCACCCCTCCACTTT | CASSLVGRGNSPLHF
TRBJ1-1 | once | - | TRBV2 | TGTGCCAGCGGCAGGATGAACACTGAAGCTTTCTTT | CASGRMNTEAFF
TRBJ1-4 | - | - | TRBV28 | TGTGCCAGCAGTTCCTTACTTCGACAGGTTGGAAACGAAAAACTGTTTTTT | CASSSLLRQVGNEKLFF
TRBJ1-1 | - | TRBD1 | TRBV7-9 | TGTGCCAGCAGCCACCCGAGGGGGACAGGGGGCACTGAAGCTTTCTTT | CASSHPRGTGGTEAFF
TRBJ1-5 | - | TRBD1 | TRBV5-5 | TGTGCCAGCAGCTTTGATTCGGGACAGAGAAATCAGCCCCAGCATTTT | CASSFDSGQRNQPQHF
TRBJ2-1 | - | TRBD2 | TRBV4-1 | TGCGCCAGCAGCTCACTAGCGGGGGGGCCGAATGAGCAGTTCTTC | CASSSLAGGPNEQFF
TRBJ1-4 | - | TRBD1 | TRBV2 | TGTGCCAGCAGCTCGGACAGGGGAGCGGGAAAACTGTTTTTT | CASSSDRGAGKLFF
TRBJ2-2 | - | - | TRBV18 | TGTGCCAGCTCACCGCCGTCCGGGGGAAAGAACACCGGGGAGCTGTTTTTT | CASSPPSGGKNTGELFF
TRBJ1-6 | - | - | TRBV15 | TGTGCCACCAGCAGTCCCGGACTATTTACACCCCTCCACTTT | CATSSPGLFTPLHF
TRBJ1-1 | - | - | TRBV7-2 | TGTGCCAGCAGCCTCCTTCCGGGGTTGAACACTGAAGCTTTCTTT | CASSLLPGLNTEAFF
TRBJ1-1 | - | - | TRBV4-1 | TGCGCCAGCAGCCAAAGATCGGGGGACACTGAAGCTTTCTTT | CASSQRSGDTEAFF
TRBJ1-2 | once | - | TRBV28 | TGTGCCAGCAGTTTATTTATCGGGGGGGTAGGCTACACCTTC | CASSLFIGGVGYTF
TRBJ1-4 | - | - | TRBV7-6 | TGTGCCAGCAGCTTAGGGGTGGGGGCGACTAATGAAAAACTGTTTTTT | CASSLGVGATNEKLFF
TRBJ1-2 | - | TRBD1 | TRBV7-9 | TGTGCCAGCAGCCATCCCCGACAGGGGCCCTATGGCTACACCTTC | CASSHPRQGPYGYTF
TRBJ1-1 | - | - | TRBV12-5 | TGTGCTAGTGGTCCCGGGTATGAAGCTTTCTTT | CASGPGYEAFF
TRBJ2-7 | - | TRBD1 | TRBV7-2 | TGTGCCAGCAGATTAGACAGGGCAAGCGAGCAGTACTTC | CASRLDRASEQYF
TRBJ2-2 | - | TRBD2 | TRBV2 | TGTGCCAGCAGTGAAGCCCTAGCGGGGGGGCGTGGCGGGGAGCTGTTTTTT | CASSEALAGGRGGELFF
TRBJ1-4 | - | - | TRBV18 | TGTGCCAGCTCACCGGTCAGAACTAATGAAAAACTGTTTTTT | CASSPVRTNEKLFF
TRBJ1-4 | - | - | TRBV7-8 | TGTGCCAGCAGCTTAGTGGGTGGGGCAAATGAAAAACTGTTTTTT | CASSLVGGANEKLFF
TRBJ1-5 | once | - | TRBV6-5 | TGTGCCAGCTACGGACAGTATAGCAATCAGCCCCAGCATTTT | CASYGQYSNQPQHF
TRBJ2-3 | - | - | TRBV7-9 | TGTGCCAGCAGCGCCCAGGGGGTGGGACTAGAGACAGATACGCAGTATTTT | CASSAQGVGLETDTQYF
TRBJ1-6 | - | TRBD1 | TRBV5-8 | TGTGCCAGCAGCAAATCCGGGACAGGGGTATCACCCCTCCACTTT | CASSKSGTGVSPLHF
TRBJ1-2 | - | - | TRBV11-2 | TGTGCCAGCAGCCGAAGCCAGGGTGGCTACACCTTC | CASSRSQGGYTF
TRBJ1-1 | - | - | TRBV11-2 | TGTGCCAGCAGCTTTCAGGGGAACACTGAAGCTTTCTTT | CASSFQGNTEAFF
TRBJ1-6 | few | TRBD1 | TRBV7-9 | TGTGCCAGCAGCTTAGCGGCAGGGGGCTTGTTTAATTCACCCCTCCACTTT | CASSLAAGGLFNSPLHF